This T cell receptor beta chain was captured by sequencing in a study of blood T cells in healthy people across ages. With a J-beta primer mix and a sample-barcoded 5' primer, a second PCR ran 7 to 11 cycles. Through a template-switch adaptor with 12 random nucleotides, each cDNA molecule received a tag. One entry per CDR3 protein results from TCRdb running MiXCR on the 5' RACE reads. Among approximately 850,000 distinct CDR3 sequences listed, 40% to 50% were seen once. In terms of origin and age, donors were healthy Caucasian individuals from Russia aged roughly 6 to 100. Each individual donor underwent a draw of ten milliliters of peripheral blood. Germline V gene data show CDR1 as MNHEY and CDR2 as SVGEGT. The CDR3 has 19 amino acids.

The rearrangement links TRBV6-2 or TRBV6-3 to TRBJ2-4; 9 bases agree with TRBD2. The J call could be wrong; TRBJ2-7 is a better fit for the DNA end. The TCR sequence derives from a man aged 60 to 69 in good health. Material for sequencing was blood. The DNA of the CDR3 is TGTGCCAGCAGTTACGGCGGGACTAGCTGGATTGGGGACGACTACGAGCAGTACTTC. This translates into CASSYGGTSWIGDDYEQYF.